This TCR beta chain was captured in a study of metastatic and nonmetastatic thyroid tumors (dated by TCRdb to 2020 to 2021). Regarding the study in general: For patients with malignant and with benign thyroid disease, the researchers compared repertoires between peripheral blood samples and tumor or nodule tissue samples.

This clone was observed many times. What this receptor recognizes is not known. No base quality information exists; no much larger clone differs at one position. No patient had received any treatment before thyroid surgery. Using T-cell receptor beta sequencing, the researchers looked back retrospectively at clinical samples from patients, gathered between about 2011 and 2019. Findings and caveats that apply to the study as a whole: TCR beta diversity was reported as significantly higher in malignant tumors than in benign nodules, in both blood and tumor samples.

Library construction relied on PCR. TCRdb shows the sequencer as Illumina HiSeq 4000. The TCR beta-chain CDR3 region of each patient was profiled by high-throughput sequencing. On the study's bioinformatics: Drawing on CDR3 differences between clinicopathological groups, the researchers built a classifier meant to tell apart patients with distant-metastatic papillary thyroid cancer. Repertoire diversity was assessed with the Shannon index, and tumor-blood repertoire similarity with the Morisita-Horn index. Starting from the raw public reads, TCRdb applied fastp trimming at Q25, assembled clones with MiXCR and retained in-frame beta chains. TCRdb's processing, not the study's, gives the V and J calls here. The sample records more than 70,000 clones, approximately 9% of which are singletons. The ten largest clones add up to 8.8% of the sample. Sequenced sample: blood. The receptor comes from a female donor with papillary thyroid cancer or a benign thyroid nodule (not recorded which). Some clones in this sample may be carry-over from other donors' samples.

The CDR3 loop reads CASSPTGAYNEQFF. The nucleotides read TGTGCCAGCAGCCCGACAGGGGCCTACAATGAGCAGTTCTTC. The sequence joins TRBV14 to TRBJ2-1, and TRBD1 matches 8 of the central bases. Inclusive of the bounding cysteine and phenylalanine, the CDR3 is 14 residues long. Kept here is only the CDR3 DNA, which spans 42 bases and is read in frame from base 1. The germline V gene sets CDR1 to SGHDN and CDR2 to FVKESK. Compared with germline, V lacks 4 bases and J lacks 2 bases; bases without a gene match: 1.